This paragraph reports one T cell receptor (beta chain). Ten or more counts support this clonotype. Its target antigen remains unknown. No quality values exist for individual bases; no much larger clone is one base distant. Since the library was made to target alpha chains, this beta chain is a stray read and its abundance is not meaningful. The data are from a study of spatial heterogeneity in lung cancer (dated by TCRdb to the late 2010s). For context, the study as a whole: More beta-chain than alpha-chain transcripts were consistently detected, likely reflecting higher beta-chain transcript abundance. In the raw uncorrected reads, each unique combination of TCR and UMI appeared more than ten times on average. TCR repertoire features were related to nonsynonymous mutation counts determined by whole-exome sequencing of tumor tissue. Both alpha and beta chains were TCR-sequenced in hundreds of tumor regions, 64 matched nontumor lung samples and around 54 PBMC samples obtained at surgery. In non-small cell lung cancer, the study made a quantitative comparison of TCR alpha and beta repertoires among multiple tumor regions, matched nontumor lung and blood.

Read against the paper, the sample's time point label means: sample taken at primary tumor resection. Whole RNA extracted from tumor and nontumor lung tissue, or from cryopreserved PBMC samples, was used for TCR sequencing without cell sorting. The donors were approximately 70 patients from the lung TRACERx cohort who had early-stage, untreated non-small cell lung cancer. Only patients with enough RNA available from two or more tumor regions were chosen for TCR sequencing. Before selection, tumor and adjacent nontumor lung specimens were reviewed by a lung pathologist. Library preparation employed 5' RACE. The instrument given in TCRdb is NextSeq 500. The TCR library protocol attached a unique molecular identifier to each TCR cDNA molecule to allow correction of PCR and sequencing errors. The published analysis was carried out like this. TCR identification, UMI-based error correction and CDR3 extraction were performed with Decombinator tools. Expanded TCRs were defined as those above a frequency of 2 per 1,000, corresponding to the top 1% of the tumor frequency distribution. Rényi diversity was computed with the R vegan package after subsampling each repertoire 100 times to 5,000 TCRs. CDR3 similarity networks were constructed using string-kernel similarity of amino acid triplets, with links drawn between CDR3s whose pairwise similarity was above 0.82. TCRdb itself trimmed the public reads at Q25 with fastp, ran MiXCR and retained productive beta chains. Each entry merges the rows of one CDR3 protein and shows their most common DNA and genes. TCRdb's processing, not the study's, gives the V and J calls here. The sample profile shows 5,500 to 7,500 distinct CDR3 sequences; roughly 3.8% of them were found once. Roughly 25% of the sample lies in the top ten.

What the authors observed across the whole study: Confirming at a functional level the hypothesis that regional TCRs recognize regional mutations was considered to require additional single-cell paired TCR alpha and beta sequencing.

This sequence originates from a female donor with early-stage non-small cell lung cancer. The specimen was normal lung tissue next to the tumor, collected at surgery.

Here the CDR3 is given as CASSRDSHPYEQYF. The sequence in DNA is TGCGCCAGCAGCCGGGACAGTCACCCCTACGAGCAGTACTTC. The chain links TRBV5-1 with TRBJ2-7; TRBD1 aligns with 7 central bases. The junction shows trimming of 4 bases on V and 2 bases on J, and the gene matches do not reach 6 bases of it. Based on the germline V gene, the CDR1 and CDR2 sequences are SGHRS and YFSETQ. Measured from the cysteine to the phenylalanine, the CDR3 is 14 residues long. Only CDR3 DNA remains: 42 bases, in frame from the first base.